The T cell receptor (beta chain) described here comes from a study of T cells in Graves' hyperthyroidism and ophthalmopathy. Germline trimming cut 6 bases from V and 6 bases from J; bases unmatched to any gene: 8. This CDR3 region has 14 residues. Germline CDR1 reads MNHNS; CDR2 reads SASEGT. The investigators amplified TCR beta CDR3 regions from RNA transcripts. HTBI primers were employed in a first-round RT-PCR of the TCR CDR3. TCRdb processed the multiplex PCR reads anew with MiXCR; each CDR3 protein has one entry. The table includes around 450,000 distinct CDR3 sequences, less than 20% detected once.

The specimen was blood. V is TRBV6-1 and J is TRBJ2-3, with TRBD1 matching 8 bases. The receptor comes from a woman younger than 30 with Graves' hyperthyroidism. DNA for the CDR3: TGTGCCAGCAGAAACCAGGGGGCCTGGGATACGCAGTATTTT. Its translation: CASRNQGAWDTQYF.